This TCR beta chain came from a study of cytomegalovirus exposure and HLA in healthy donors. Overall study findings and caveats: Later on, a genetic analysis was performed. It linked a missense variant in DCLRE1C with V- and J-gene trimming of TCR beta. In vitro assays verified that a few CMV-associated chains recognized CMV antigens specifically.

Comment on this clone: Its antigen is unknown.

CDR1 is SGHTS and CDR2 is YDEGEE in the germline V gene. The CDR3 loop spans 15 amino acids. V lost 4 bases, J lost 0 bases, and 6 bases stayed unmatched. Both 60 Vbeta primers and 13 Jbeta primers went into the PCR. Methods used by the authors: A later analysis counted around 80 million unique TCR beta chains, around 10 million shared. TCRdb's table, derived via immunoSEQ multiplex PCR, lists solely in-frame clones and lacks some. The V and J calls and clone size are taken from that table; D and trimming were inferred from the DNA. Of around 100,000 clones in the sample, about 80% are singletons; the top ten hold around 3%. In nominal health when sampled, donors likely had unrecorded immune exposures nonetheless.

The chain is built from TRBV5-8 and TRBJ1-1; TRBD1 matches at 7 bases. The source is a woman younger than 35 in good health and CMV-seropositive. The sequenced material came from PBMCs. DNA of the CDR3: TGTGCCAGCAGCCCGCGACAGGGAGTGAACACTGAAGCTTTCTTT. Translating gives CASSPRQGVNTEAFF.